One and the same sample provided the 5 T cell receptor beta chains below, sequenced in a study of T cell responses to AZD1222 COVID-19 vaccine. Clones were read by immunoSEQ multiplex PCR, and TCRdb kept only the in-frame ones, dropping some. Of 150,000 to 200,000 clones in the sample, 94% were seen once. This material consisted of peripheral blood, taken on day 0 of AZD1222 vaccination. The receptors were gathered from an adult in good health.

This rearrangement joins TRBV19 to TRBJ2-5; TRBD2 agrees at 7 bases. V was pared by 11 bases and J by 4 bases, with 7 bases of the junction left unmatched. CDR1 is LNHDA and CDR2 is SQIVND in the germline V gene (reference sequence). The CDR3 is 12 residues long. The CDR3 DNA reads as TGTGCCGTCGCTGGGGGGGGAGAGACCCAGTACTTC. Translating it yields CAVAGGGETQYF.

The V and J genes are TRBV19 and TRBJ2-1; TRBD1 matches at 7 bases. Trimming took 9 bases from V and 2 from J; bases not matched to a gene: 7. The V gene's germline CDR1 is LNHDA and CDR2 SQIVND (reference sequence). This CDR3 region has 14 residues. This chain's CDR3 is CASTQGTTYNEQFF. The CDR3 DNA reads as TGTGCCAGCACACAGGGGACCACCTACAATGAGCAGTTCTTC. The full variable domain, in which reference TRBV19 and TRBJ2-1 provide the parts outside the CDR3, is DGGITQSPKYLFRKEGQNVTLSCEQNLNHDAMYWYRQDPGQGLRLIYYSQIVNDFQKGDIAEGYSVSREKKESFPLTVTSAQKNPTAFYLCASTQGTTYNEQFFGPGTRLTVL.

The chain combines TRBV5-1 with TRBJ2-3; D possibly corresponds to TRBD1 (5 bases). The V and J ends lost 5 bases and 2 bases respectively, with 9 bases between them. The length of the CDR3 is 13 residues. Germline loops: CDR1 SGHRS, CDR2 YFSETQ. The CDR3 region has the DNA TGCGCCAGCAGTAGGGGTTACACAGATACGCAGTATTTT. Translated: CASSRGYTDTQYF.

The V gene is TRBV2, the J gene TRBJ1-4; a weak D match, TRBD1 (5 bases). The V and J ends lost 10 bases and 4 bases respectively, with 22 bases between them. Germline values: CDR1 SNHLY, CDR2 FYNNEI. This CDR3 region has 16 residues. In nucleotides, the CDR3 is TGTGCCATCTCCAGGGCAGGTTTCTCCCTTAATGAAAAACTGTTTTTT. It yields the protein CAISRAGFSLNEKLFF. The variable domain in full, completed from reference TRBV2 and TRBJ1-4, reads EPEVTQTPSHQVTQMGQEVILRCVPISNHLYFYWYRQILGQKVEFLVSFYNNEISEKSEIFDDQFSVERPDGSNFTLKIRSTKLEDSAMYFCAISRAGFSLNEKLFFGSGTQLSVL.

The rearrangement links TRBV7-2 to TRBJ1-4, with a tentative D call TRBD1 (5 bases). The V gene's germline CDR1 is SGHTA and CDR2 FQGNSA. V lost 6 bases and J lost 4, with 15 bases in between. There are 15 residues in the CDR3. CDR3 residues: CASSSGGRHNEKLFF. The CDR3 DNA is TGTGCCAGCAGTTCCGGGGGGAGGCATAATGAAAAACTGTTTTTT.